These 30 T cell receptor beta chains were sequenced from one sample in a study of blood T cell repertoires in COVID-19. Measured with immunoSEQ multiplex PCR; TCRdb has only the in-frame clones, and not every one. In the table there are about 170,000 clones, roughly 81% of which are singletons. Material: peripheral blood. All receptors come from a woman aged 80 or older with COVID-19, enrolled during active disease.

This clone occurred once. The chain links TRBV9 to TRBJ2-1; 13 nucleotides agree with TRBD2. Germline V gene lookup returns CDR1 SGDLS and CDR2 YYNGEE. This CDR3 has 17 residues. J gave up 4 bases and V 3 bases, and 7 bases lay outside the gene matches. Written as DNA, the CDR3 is TGTGCCAGCAGCGGGGGGACTAGCGGGGCCCCGTACAATGAGCAGTTCTTC. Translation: CASSGGTSGAPYNEQFF.

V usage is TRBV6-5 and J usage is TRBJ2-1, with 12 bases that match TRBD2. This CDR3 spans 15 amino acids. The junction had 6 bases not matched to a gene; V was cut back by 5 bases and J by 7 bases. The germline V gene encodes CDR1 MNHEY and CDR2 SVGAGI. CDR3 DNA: TGTGCCAGCAGTCGACTAGCGGGAGTTTTGAATGAGCAGTTCTTC. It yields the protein CASSRLAGVLNEQFF.

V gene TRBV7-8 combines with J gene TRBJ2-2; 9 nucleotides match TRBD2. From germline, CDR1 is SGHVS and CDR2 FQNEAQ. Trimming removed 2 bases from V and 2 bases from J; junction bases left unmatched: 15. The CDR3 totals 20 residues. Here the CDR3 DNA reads TGTGCCAGCAGCTTAAGTGCTTTGGTAGCGGGGGAGTACAACACCGGGGAGCTGTTTTTT. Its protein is CASSLSALVAGEYNTGELFF. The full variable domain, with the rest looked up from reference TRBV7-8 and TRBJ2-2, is GAGVSQSPRYKVAKRGQDVALRCDPISGHVSLFWYQQALGQGPEFLTYFQNEAQLDKSGLPSDRFFAERPEGSVSTLKIQRTQQEDSAVYLCASSLSALVAGEYNTGELFFGEGSRLTVL.

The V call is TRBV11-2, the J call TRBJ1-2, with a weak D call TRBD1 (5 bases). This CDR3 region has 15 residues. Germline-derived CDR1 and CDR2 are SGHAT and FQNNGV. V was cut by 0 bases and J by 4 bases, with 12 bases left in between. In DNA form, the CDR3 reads TGTGCCAGCAGCTTAGAGGGGCAGGGATCCTATGGCTACACCTTC. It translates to CASSLEGQGSYGYTF.

The CDR3 loop is CASSLHVNTEAFF. CDR3 nucleotide sequence: TGTGCCAGCAGTTTACACGTGAACACTGAAGCTTTCTTT. The rearrangement links TRBV6-2 or TRBV6-3 to TRBJ1-1; unclear D gene. Trimming cost V 4 bases and J 0 bases, with 6 bases left between them. The CDR3 is 13 amino acids. CDR1 is MNHEY and CDR2 is SVGEGT in the germline V gene.

The CDR3 DNA reads TGCGCCAGCAGCTTTACAGGGGGCCTTCCCTCTGGAAACACCATATATTTT. Translating it yields CASSFTGGLPSGNTIYF. This chain joins TRBV5-1 and TRBJ1-3, with 9 bases identical to TRBD1. The CDR3 consists of 17 residues. J lost 0 bases, V lost 2 bases, and 6 bases had no gene match. In germline, CDR1 is SGHRS, CDR2 YFSETQ. Supplemented by reference TRBV5-1 and TRBJ1-3, the full variable domain reads KAGVTQTPRYLIKTRGQQVTLSCSPISGHRSVSWYQQTPGQGLQFLFEYFSETQRNKGNFPGRFSGRQFSNSRSEMNVSTLELGDSALYLCASSFTGGLPSGNTIYFGEGSWLTVV.

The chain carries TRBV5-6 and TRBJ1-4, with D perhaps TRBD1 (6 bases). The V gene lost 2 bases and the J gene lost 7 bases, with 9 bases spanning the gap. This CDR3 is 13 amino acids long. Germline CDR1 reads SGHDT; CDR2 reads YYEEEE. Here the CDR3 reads CASSLMDSEKLFF. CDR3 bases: TGTGCCAGCAGCTTAATGGACAGTGAAAAACTGTTTTTT.

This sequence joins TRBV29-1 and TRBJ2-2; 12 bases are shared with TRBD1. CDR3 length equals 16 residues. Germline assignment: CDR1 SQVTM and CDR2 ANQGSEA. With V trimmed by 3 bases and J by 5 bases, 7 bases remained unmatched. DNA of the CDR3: TGCAGCGTTGAGGGGCCGGGACAGGGGGCGACCGGGGAGCTGTTTTTT. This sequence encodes CSVEGPGQGATGELFF.

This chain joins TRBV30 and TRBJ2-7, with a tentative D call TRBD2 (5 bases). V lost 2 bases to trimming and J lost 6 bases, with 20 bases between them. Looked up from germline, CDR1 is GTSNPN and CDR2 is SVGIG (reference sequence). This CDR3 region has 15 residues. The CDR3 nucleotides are TGTGCCTGGAGTCCCCCGGTGAGGGTCCTCTCCGAGCAGTACTTC. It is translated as CAWSPPVRVLSEQYF.

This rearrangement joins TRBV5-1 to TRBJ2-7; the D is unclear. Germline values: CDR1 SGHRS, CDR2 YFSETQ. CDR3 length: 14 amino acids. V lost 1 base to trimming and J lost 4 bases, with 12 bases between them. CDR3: CASSLPGGTYEQYF. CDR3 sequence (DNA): TGCGCCAGCAGCTTGCCCGGCGGAACGTACGAGCAGTACTTC. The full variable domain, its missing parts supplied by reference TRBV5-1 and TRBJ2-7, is KAGVTQTPRYLIKTRGQQVTLSCSPISGHRSVSWYQQTPGQGLQFLFEYFSETQRNKGNFPGRFSGRQFSNSRSEMNVSTLELGDSALYLCASSLPGGTYEQYFGPGTRLTVT.

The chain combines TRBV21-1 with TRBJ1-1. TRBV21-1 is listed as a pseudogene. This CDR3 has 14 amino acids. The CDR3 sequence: CASSRAGGAPEAFF. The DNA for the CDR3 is TGTGCCAGCAGCAGGGCGGGGGGCGCACCTGAAGCTTTCTTT.

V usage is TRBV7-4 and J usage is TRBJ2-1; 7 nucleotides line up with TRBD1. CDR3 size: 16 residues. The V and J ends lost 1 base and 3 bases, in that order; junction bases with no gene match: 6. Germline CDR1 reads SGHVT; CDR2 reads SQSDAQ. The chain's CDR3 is CASSLDVRGYYNEQFF. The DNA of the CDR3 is TGTGCCAGCAGCTTAGATGTCAGGGGGTACTACAATGAGCAGTTCTTC. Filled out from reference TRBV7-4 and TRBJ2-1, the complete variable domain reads GAGVSQSPRYKVAKRGRDVALRCDSISGHVTLYWYRQTLGQGSEVLTYSQSDAQRDKSGRPSGRFSAERPERSVSTLKIQRTEQGDSAVYLCASSLDVRGYYNEQFFGPGTRLTVL.

CDR3: CASSSFRLAGAPAQETQYF. CDR3 coding DNA: TGTGCCAGCAGTTCCTTCCGACTAGCGGGGGCCCCGGCCCAAGAGACCCAGTACTTC. The V call is TRBV6-2 or TRBV6-3, the J call TRBJ2-5; 12 bases agree with TRBD2. Germline trimming cut 4 bases from V and 1 base from J; bases unmatched to any gene: 13. The CDR3 extends over 19 amino acids. CDR1 MNHEY and CDR2 SVGEGT come from the germline V gene.

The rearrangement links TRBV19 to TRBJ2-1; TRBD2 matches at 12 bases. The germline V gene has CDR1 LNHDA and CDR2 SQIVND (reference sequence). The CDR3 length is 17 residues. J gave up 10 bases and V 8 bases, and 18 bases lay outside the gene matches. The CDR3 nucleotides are TGTGCCAGTGCTACAACTCCTCTAGCGGGAGGGCCGAGGGAGCAGTTCTTC. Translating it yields CASATTPLAGGPREQFF.

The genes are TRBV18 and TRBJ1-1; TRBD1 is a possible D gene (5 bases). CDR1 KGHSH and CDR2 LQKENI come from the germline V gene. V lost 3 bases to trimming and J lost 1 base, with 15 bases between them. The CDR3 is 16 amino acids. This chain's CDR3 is CASSPPPGVWNTEAFF. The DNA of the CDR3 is TGTGCCAGCTCACCCCCCCCGGGGGTTTGGAACACTGAAGCTTTCTTT.

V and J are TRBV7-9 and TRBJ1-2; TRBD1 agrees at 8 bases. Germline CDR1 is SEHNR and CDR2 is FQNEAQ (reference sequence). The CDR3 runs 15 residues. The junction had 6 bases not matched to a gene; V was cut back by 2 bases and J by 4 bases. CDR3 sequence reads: CASSLIGTGLYGYTF. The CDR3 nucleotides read TGTGCCAGCAGCTTAATCGGGACAGGACTCTATGGCTACACCTTC. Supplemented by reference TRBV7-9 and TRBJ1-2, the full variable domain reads DTGVSQNPRHKITKRGQNVTFRCDPISEHNRLYWYRQTLGQGPEFLTYFQNEAQLEKSRLLSDRFSAERPKGSFSTLEIQRTEQGDSAMYLCASSLIGTGLYGYTFGSGTRLTVV.

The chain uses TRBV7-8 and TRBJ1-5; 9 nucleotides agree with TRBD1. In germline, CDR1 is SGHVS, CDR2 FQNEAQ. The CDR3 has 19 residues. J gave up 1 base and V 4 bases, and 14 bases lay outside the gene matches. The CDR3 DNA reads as TGTGCCAGCAGCTCAGCCCCCTATTCCGGGACAGGGAGCAATCAGCCCCAGCATTTT. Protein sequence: CASSSAPYSGTGSNQPQHF.

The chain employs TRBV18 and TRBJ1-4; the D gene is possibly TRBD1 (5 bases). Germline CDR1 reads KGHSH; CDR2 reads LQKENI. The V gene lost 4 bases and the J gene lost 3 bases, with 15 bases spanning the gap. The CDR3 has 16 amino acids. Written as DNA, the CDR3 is TGTGCCAGCTCACTAAACCAGGGTACGGCTAATGAAAAACTGTTTTTT. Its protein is CASSLNQGTANEKLFF.

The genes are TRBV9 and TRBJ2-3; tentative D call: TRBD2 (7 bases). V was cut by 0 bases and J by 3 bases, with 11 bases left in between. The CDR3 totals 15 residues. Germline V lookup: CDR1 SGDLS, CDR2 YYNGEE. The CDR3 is CASSVVGGATDTQYF. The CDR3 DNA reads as TGTGCCAGCAGCGTAGTGGGGGGGGCGACAGATACGCAGTATTTT.

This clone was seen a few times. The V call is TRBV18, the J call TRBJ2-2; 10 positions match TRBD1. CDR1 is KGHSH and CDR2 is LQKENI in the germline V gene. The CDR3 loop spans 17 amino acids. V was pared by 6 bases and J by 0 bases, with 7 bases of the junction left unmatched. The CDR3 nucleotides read TGTGCCAGCTCTCCCGGGACAGGGGTTCCGAACACCGGGGAGCTGTTTTTT. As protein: CASSPGTGVPNTGELFF.

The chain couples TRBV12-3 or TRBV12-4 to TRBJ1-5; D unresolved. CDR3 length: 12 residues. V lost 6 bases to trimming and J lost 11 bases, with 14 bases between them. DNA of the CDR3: TGTGCCAGCAGGAACAGATTCGAGTCCCAGCATTTT. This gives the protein CASRNRFESQHF.

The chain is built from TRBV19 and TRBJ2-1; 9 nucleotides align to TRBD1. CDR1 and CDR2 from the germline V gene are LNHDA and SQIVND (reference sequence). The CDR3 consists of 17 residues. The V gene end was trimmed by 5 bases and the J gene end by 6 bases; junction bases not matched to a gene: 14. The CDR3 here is CASSPGRRDRALNEQFF. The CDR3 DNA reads TGTGCCAGTAGTCCAGGCCGCCGGGACAGGGCCCTCAATGAGCAGTTCTTC.

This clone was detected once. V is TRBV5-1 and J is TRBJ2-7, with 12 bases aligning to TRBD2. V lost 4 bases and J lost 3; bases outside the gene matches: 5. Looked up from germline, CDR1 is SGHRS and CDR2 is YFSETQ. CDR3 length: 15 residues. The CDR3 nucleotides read TGCGCCAGCAGCCCCAGACTAGCGGGAGTCTACGAGCAGTACTTC. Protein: CASSPRLAGVYEQYF.

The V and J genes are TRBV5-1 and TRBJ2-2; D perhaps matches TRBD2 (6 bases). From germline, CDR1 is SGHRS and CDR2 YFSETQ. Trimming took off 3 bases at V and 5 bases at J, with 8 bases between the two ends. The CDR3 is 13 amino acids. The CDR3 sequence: CASSSGLTGELFF. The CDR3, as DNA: TGCGCCAGCAGCTCTGGACTAACCGGGGAGCTGTTTTTT. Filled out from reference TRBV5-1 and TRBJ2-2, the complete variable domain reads KAGVTQTPRYLIKTRGQQVTLSCSPISGHRSVSWYQQTPGQGLQFLFEYFSETQRNKGNFPGRFSGRQFSNSRSEMNVSTLELGDSALYLCASSSGLTGELFFGEGSRLTVL.

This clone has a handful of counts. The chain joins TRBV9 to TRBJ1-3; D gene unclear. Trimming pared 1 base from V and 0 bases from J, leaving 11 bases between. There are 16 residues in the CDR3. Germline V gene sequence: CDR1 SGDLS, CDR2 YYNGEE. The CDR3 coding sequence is TGTGCCAGCAGCGTATCAACATTGCTCTCTGGAAACACCATATATTTT. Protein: CASSVSTLLSGNTIYF.

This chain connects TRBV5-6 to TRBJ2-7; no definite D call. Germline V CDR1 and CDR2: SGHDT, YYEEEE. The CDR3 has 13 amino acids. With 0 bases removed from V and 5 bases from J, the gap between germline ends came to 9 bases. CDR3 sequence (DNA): TGTGCCAGCAGCTTGGTGTCTATCGACGAGCAGTACTTC. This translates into CASSLVSIDEQYF.

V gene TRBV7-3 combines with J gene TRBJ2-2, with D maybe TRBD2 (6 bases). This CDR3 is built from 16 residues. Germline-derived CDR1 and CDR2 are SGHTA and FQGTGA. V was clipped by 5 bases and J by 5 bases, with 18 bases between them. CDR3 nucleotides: TGTGCCAGCAGCCCCACCGGGGGAGGATGGACCGGGGAGCTGTTTTTT. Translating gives CASSPTGGGWTGELFF.

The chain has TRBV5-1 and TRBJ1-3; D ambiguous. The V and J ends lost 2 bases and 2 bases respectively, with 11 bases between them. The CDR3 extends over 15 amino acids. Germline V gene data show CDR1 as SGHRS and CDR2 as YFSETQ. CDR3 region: CASSLRTGTGNTIYF. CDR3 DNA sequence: TGCGCCAGCAGCTTACGCACGGGGACTGGAAACACCATATATTTT.

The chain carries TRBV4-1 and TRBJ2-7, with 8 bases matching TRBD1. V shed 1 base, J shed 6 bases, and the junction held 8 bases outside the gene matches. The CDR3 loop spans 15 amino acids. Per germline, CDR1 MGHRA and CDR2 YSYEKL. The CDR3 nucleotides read TGCGCCAGCAGCCAAGTTCTCTCCAGGGGGCTCGAGCAGTACTTC. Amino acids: CASSQVLSRGLEQYF.

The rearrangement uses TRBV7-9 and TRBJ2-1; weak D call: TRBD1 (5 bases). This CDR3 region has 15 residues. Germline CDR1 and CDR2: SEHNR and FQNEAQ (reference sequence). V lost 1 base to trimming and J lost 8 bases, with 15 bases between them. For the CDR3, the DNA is TGTGCCAGCAGCTTAGGGGGCGGAGCACCCTATGAGCAGTTCTTC. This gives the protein CASSLGGGAPYEQFF.